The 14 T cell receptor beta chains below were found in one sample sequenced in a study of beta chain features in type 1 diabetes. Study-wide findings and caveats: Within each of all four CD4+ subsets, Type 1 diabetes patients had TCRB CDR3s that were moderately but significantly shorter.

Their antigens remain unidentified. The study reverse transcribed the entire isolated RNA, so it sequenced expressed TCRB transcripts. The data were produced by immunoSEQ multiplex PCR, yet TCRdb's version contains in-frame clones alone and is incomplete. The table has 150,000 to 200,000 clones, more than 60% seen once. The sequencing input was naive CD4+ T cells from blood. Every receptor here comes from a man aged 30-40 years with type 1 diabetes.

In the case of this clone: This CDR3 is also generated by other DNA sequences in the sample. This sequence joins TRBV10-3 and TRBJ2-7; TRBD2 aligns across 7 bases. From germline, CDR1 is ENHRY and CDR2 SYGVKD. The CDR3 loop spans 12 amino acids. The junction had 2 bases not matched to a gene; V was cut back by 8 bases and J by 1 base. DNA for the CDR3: TGTGCCATCGGGAGGGAGTCCTACGAGCAGTACTTC. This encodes CAIGRESYEQYF.

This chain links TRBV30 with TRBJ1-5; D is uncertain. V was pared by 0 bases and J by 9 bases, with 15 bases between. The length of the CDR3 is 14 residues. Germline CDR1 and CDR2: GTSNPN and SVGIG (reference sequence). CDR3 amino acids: CAWSVYNRARPQHF. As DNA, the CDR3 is TGTGCCTGGAGTGTATATAATAGGGCTCGGCCCCAGCATTTT.

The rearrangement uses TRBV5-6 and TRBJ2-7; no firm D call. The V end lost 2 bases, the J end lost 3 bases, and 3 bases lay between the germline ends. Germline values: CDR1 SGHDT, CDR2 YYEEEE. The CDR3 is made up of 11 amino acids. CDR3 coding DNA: TGTGCCAGCAGCTTTAACTACGAGCAGTACTTC. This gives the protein CASSFNYEQYF. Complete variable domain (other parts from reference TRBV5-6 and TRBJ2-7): DAGVTQSPTHLIKTRGQQVTLRCSPKSGHDTVSWYQQALGQGPQFIFQYYEEEERQRGNFPDRFSGHQFPNYSSELNVNALLLGDSALYLCASSFNYEQYFGPGTRLTVT.

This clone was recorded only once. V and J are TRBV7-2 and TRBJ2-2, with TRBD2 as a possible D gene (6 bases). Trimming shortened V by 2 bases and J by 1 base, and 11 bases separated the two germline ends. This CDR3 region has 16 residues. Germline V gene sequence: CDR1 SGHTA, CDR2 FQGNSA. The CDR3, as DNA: TGTGCCAGCAGCTTACAGGGAGGAAGGAACACCGGGGAGCTGTTTTTT. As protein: CASSLQGGRNTGELFF.

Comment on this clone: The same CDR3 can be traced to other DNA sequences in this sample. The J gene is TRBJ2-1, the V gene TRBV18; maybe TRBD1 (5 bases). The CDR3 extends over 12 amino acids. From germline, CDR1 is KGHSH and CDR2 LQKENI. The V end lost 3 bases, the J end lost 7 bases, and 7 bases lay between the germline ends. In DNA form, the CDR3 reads TGTGCCAGCTCACCCCAGGGAAATGAGCAGTTCTTC. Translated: CASSPQGNEQFF. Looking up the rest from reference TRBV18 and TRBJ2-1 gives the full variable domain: NAGVMQNPRHLVRRRGQEARLRCSPMKGHSHVYWYRQLPEEGLKFMVYLQKENIIDESGMPKERFSAEFPKEGPSILRIQQVVRGDSAAYFCASSPQGNEQFFGPGTRLTVL.

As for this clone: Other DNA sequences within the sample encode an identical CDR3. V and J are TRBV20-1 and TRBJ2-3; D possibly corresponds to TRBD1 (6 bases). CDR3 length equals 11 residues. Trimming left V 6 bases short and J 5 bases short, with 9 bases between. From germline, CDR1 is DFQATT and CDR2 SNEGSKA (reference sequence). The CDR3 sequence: CSASRGDTQYF. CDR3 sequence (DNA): TGCAGTGCGAGCAGGGGAGATACGCAGTATTTT.

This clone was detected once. The chain's CDR3 is CASSLISLRDQYF. CDR3 nucleotide sequence: TGTGCCAGCAGCTTAATCTCTCTAAGGGATCAGTACTTC. This chain connects TRBV7-2 to TRBJ2-4; no definite D call. The germline V gene encodes CDR1 SGHTA and CDR2 FQGNSA. V was pared by 2 bases and J by 12 bases, with 14 bases between. The CDR3 has 13 amino acids.

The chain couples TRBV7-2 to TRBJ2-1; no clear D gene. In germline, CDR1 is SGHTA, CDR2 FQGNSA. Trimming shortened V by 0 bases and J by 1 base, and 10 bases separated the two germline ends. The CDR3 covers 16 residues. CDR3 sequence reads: CASSLAGGRSYNEQFF. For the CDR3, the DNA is TGTGCCAGCAGCTTAGCAGGCGGTCGATCCTACAATGAGCAGTTCTTC.

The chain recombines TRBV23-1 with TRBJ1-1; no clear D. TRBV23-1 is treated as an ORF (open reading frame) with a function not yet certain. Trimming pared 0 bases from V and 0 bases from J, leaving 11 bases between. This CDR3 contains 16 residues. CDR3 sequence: CASSQSSGSMNTEAFF. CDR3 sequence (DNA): TGCGCCAGCAGTCAATCGTCGGGTAGCATGAACACTGAAGCTTTCTTT.

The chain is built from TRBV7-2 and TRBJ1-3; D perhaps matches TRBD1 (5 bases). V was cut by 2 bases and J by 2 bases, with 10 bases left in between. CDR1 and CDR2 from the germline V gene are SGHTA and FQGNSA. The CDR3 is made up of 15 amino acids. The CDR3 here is CASSLSRGPGNTIYF. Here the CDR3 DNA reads TGTGCCAGCAGCTTAAGTAGGGGCCCTGGAAACACCATATATTTT.

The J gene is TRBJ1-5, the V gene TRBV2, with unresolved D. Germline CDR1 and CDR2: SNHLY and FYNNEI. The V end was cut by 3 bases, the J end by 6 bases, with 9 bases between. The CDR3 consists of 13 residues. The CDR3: CASSEREIQPQHF. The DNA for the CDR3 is TGTGCCAGCAGTGAGAGGGAGATTCAGCCCCAGCATTTT.

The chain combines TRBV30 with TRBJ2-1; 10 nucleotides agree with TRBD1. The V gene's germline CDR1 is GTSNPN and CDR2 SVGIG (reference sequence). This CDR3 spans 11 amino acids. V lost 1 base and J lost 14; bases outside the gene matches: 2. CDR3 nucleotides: TGTGCCTGGAGTGCGGGACAGGGGAAGTTCTTC. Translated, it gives CAWSAGQGKFF.

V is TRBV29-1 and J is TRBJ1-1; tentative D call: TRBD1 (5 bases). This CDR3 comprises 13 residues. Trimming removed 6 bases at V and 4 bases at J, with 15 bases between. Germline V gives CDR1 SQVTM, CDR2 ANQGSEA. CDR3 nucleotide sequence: TGCAGCGTCGGGGCAGGGATGAGCACTGAAGCTTTCTTT. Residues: CSVGAGMSTEAFF.

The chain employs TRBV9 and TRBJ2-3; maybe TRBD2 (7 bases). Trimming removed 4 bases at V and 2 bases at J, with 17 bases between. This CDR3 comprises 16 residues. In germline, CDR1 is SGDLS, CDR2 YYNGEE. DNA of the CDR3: TGTGCCAGCAGCTCCCCTCGGGGGGCGGTCACAGATACGCAGTATTTT. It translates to CASSSPRGAVTDTQYF.